The next 10 T cell receptor beta chains were all read from a single sample in a study of blood T cell repertoires in COVID-19 (dated by TCRdb to between 2020 and 2021). Library prep was done by the immunoSEQ multiplex PCR assay. TCRdb took over this immuneACCESS table, retaining in-frame rearrangements with V and J assigned. Such tables are incomplete; in checked studies, under half of the missing clones stem from an unresolved V gene, and the remainder is unexplained. The table for this sample lists around 190,000 clones; 80% to 90% of them were counted only once. The ten largest clones capture about 9% of the sample. The sequenced sample was PBMCs or T cells enriched from blood (not recorded which). These receptors came from a man in his forties who had recovered from COVID-19.

This sequence joins TRBV10-1 and TRBJ1-1; 7 nucleotides align to TRBD1. With 9 bases clipped from V and 2 bases from J, the junction kept 3 bases outside the gene matches. Per germline, CDR1 WNHNN and CDR2 SYGVQD (reference sequence). The CDR3 extends over 12 amino acids. CDR3 DNA sequence: TGCGCCAGAACAGGGGTTAACACTGAAGCTTTCTTT. It is translated as CARTGVNTEAFF.

This clone appeared a few times. This chain connects TRBV5-1 to TRBJ2-2, with 9 bases identical to TRBD1. Per germline, CDR1 SGHRS and CDR2 YFSETQ. V was clipped by 2 bases and J by 5 bases; unmatched bases: 4. This CDR3 contains 15 residues. The CDR3 nucleotides read TGCGCCAGCAGCTTAGACAGGGGGAAAACCGGGGAGCTGTTTTTT. This gives the protein CASSLDRGKTGELFF.

V usage is TRBV19 and J usage is TRBJ1-4; TRBD1 might be the D (5 bases). The V end was cut by 3 bases, the J end by 2 bases, with 13 bases between. This CDR3 has 16 residues. The germline CDR1 and CDR2 sequences are LNHDA and SQIVND (reference sequence). This chain's CDR3 is CASSIPHGGTNEKLFF. The DNA for the CDR3 is TGTGCCAGTAGTATCCCCCACGGGGGTACTAATGAAAAACTGTTTTTT.

This rearrangement joins TRBV11-2 to TRBJ2-7; 8 bases line up with TRBD2. Germline V gene lookup returns CDR1 SGHAT and CDR2 FQNNGV. The trim removed 1 base at V and 6 bases at J, leaving 2 bases unmatched. CDR3 size: 13 residues. The CDR3 DNA reads as TGTGCCAGCAGCTTAGCGGGAGGGGTCGAGCAGTACTTC. Translation: CASSLAGGVEQYF. The full variable domain, with the rest looked up from reference TRBV11-2 and TRBJ2-7, is EAGVAQSPRYKIIEKRQSVAFWCNPISGHATLYWYQQILGQGPKLLIQFQNNGVVDDSQLPKDRFSAERLKGVDSTLKIQPAKLEDSAVYLCASSLAGGVEQYFGPGTRLTVT.

This rearrangement joins TRBV19 to TRBJ1-2; 9 positions agree with TRBD1. The J segment lost 1 base and the V segment lost 4 bases, leaving 7 bases of the junction unmatched. CDR3 length: 16 amino acids. Per germline, CDR1 LNHDA and CDR2 SQIVND (reference sequence). The CDR3 DNA reads as TGTGCCAGTAGTACGCTCCGGGACAGGGATAACTATGGCTACACCTTC. Its protein product is CASSTLRDRDNYGYTF.

The genes are TRBV5-4 and TRBJ2-1; D may be TRBD1 (6 bases). Between the trimmed V and J ends, which lost 7 bases and 0 bases, there was a span of 17 bases. Germline lookup yields CDR1 SGHNT and CDR2 YYREEE (reference sequence). The CDR3 runs 16 residues. The DNA for the CDR3 is TGTGCCAGCTATGGGGGCCTTGACCCCTCCTACAATGAGCAGTTCTTC. Protein product: CASYGGLDPSYNEQFF.

This clone has only one observation. CDR3 amino acids: CASSSDRGYGYTF. The CDR3 coding sequence is TGTGCCAGCAGTTCGGACAGGGGTTATGGCTACACCTTC. V is TRBV7-2 and J is TRBJ1-2; 9 nucleotides match TRBD1. CDR1 and CDR2 from the germline V gene are SGHTA and FQGNSA. V lost 6 bases, J lost 5 bases, and 4 bases stayed unmatched. The CDR3 has 13 residues.

This clone has only a few counts. This chain connects TRBV14 to TRBJ2-3, with D possibly TRBD1 on 6 matching bases. Germline V gene data show CDR1 as SGHDN and CDR2 as FVKESK. The CDR3 contains 14 residues. Trimming stripped 4 bases from V and 0 bases from J, with 8 bases between. The CDR3 reads CASSRTGSTDTQYF. In DNA, the CDR3 is TGTGCCAGCAGCCGAACAGGGAGCACAGATACGCAGTATTTT.

The chain combines TRBV6-5 with TRBJ1-1; the D gene is possibly TRBD1 (6 bases). With 6 bases removed from V and 9 bases from J, the gap between germline ends came to 17 bases. The CDR3 extends over 13 amino acids. Germline CDR1 is MNHEY and CDR2 is SVGAGI. Here the CDR3 reads CASRFRDITQAFF. In nucleotides, the CDR3 is TGTGCCAGCAGGTTCCGGGACATCACGCAAGCTTTCTTT.

This chain connects TRBV5-6 to TRBJ1-4; D call uncertain. The CDR3 is 14 amino acids. Trimming removed 2 bases at V and 4 bases at J, with 9 bases between. CDR1 and CDR2 (germline): SGHDT, YYEEEE. The CDR3 here is CASSFWQNNEKLFF. DNA for the CDR3: TGTGCCAGCAGCTTTTGGCAGAATAATGAAAAACTGTTTTTT.